Here is one T cell receptor beta chain with its context. This clonotype has ten or more counts. Its specific antigen is unknown. Base qualities are not at hand, and no much larger clone is one base apart. This sample was included in a study of patients and donors after allogeneic stem cell transplantation (dated by TCRdb to the early 2020s). Trimming takes 4 bases from V and 1 base from J, and the germline ends sit 10 bases apart. From the cysteine up to the phenylalanine, the CDR3 has a length of 14 residues. Solely the CDR3 DNA is kept, with 42 bases framed from the first base. In the germline V gene, CDR1 corresponds to KGHSH and CDR2 to LQKENI. Library construction relied on RT-PCR. Sequencing used a NextSeq 550. TCRdb reanalyzed the raw reads on its own, using fastp at Q25 for trimming and MiXCR for clone calling, and kept in-frame beta chains. Records with the same CDR3 protein are collapsed into one entry carrying the most frequent genes and DNA. Recorded for this sample are about 40,000 distinct CDR3 sequences; roughly 29% of them occurred a single time. The ten largest clones represent about two thirds of the sample.

The sequenced material came from blood, either unsorted or a sorted T cell fraction (not recorded which). Here the chain combines TRBV18 and TRBJ1-1; TRBD1 is a weak D gene call, 5 bases matching. The receptor was derived from a human donor who was either an allogeneic HSCT recipient or a stem cell or donor lymphocyte infusion donor (not recorded which). It is not recorded whose cells these are; they may come from a transplant donor. The nucleotide sequence reads TGTGCCAGCTCACAGGGGTTCGGGAACACTGAAGCTTTCTTT. The encoded protein is CASSQGFGNTEAFF.